The next 9 T cell receptor beta chains were all read from a single sample in a study of post-analysis software for immune sequencing data (dated by TCRdb to 2013 to 2016). Study-wide findings and limitations: Patients showed significantly higher frequencies than controls for five TRBV segments, among them TRBV5-6, TRBV5-1 and TRBV20-1.

Libraries were constructed by PCR. The data were produced on an Illumina HiSeq 2500. To reduce PCR and sequencing biases, unique molecular identifiers were built into the TCR beta cDNA libraries. TCRdb handled the public reads itself, with Q25 trimming in fastp and clone calling in MiXCR, and kept productive beta chains. All rows with the same CDR3 protein become a single entry with the most common DNA and genes. A total of about 560,000 distinct CDR3 sequences appear in this sample, about 44% of them only once. 1.5% to 2% of the sample goes to the ten largest clones. No antigen has been identified for these receptors. The sequenced material came from blood. These receptor sequences come from a girl between 10 and 17 years old with multiple sclerosis.

The chain carries TRBV9 and TRBJ2-5; 9 bases map to TRBD1. V lost 7 bases to trimming and J lost 4 bases; unmatched junction nucleotides: 5. The CDR3 is 13 residues long. Germline loops: CDR1 SGDLS, CDR2 YYNGEE. The CDR3 region has the DNA TGTGCCAGCGACAGGGGGTTTGGAGAGACCCAGTACTTC. This sequence encodes CASDRGFGETQYF.

This chain connects TRBV7-2 to TRBJ2-7, with D perhaps TRBD2 (7 bases). The V end lost 3 bases, the J end lost 6 bases, and 18 bases lay between the germline ends. The CDR3 is 15 amino acids. Germline V gene data show CDR1 as SGHTA and CDR2 as FQGNSA. The CDR3 reads CASSLSGGGLGEQYF. The CDR3 bases are TGTGCCAGCAGCTTGTCCGGCGGGGGCTTGGGCGAGCAGTACTTC.

This clonotype came up a few times. The chain links TRBV28 to TRBJ1-2, with 7 positions matching TRBD1. The CDR3 has 15 amino acids. Trimming cost V 6 bases and J 8 bases; bases outside gene matches: 15. The germline V gene encodes CDR1 MDHEN and CDR2 SYDVKM. The CDR3 bases are TGTGCCAGCAGAGCTCCCTCGACAGGGAAGGACGGCTACACCTTC. It is translated as CASRAPSTGKDGYTF.

V and J are TRBV20-1 and TRBJ2-5; tentatively, D is TRBD2 (5 bases). Trimming left V 5 bases short and J 5 bases short, with 18 bases between. Germline CDR1 reads DFQATT; CDR2 reads SNEGSKA (reference sequence). CDR3 length: 14 amino acids. CDR3 region: CSAYSGKGGETQYF. The CDR3 DNA follows: TGCAGTGCTTACTCGGGGAAGGGCGGGGAGACCCAGTACTTC.

V gene TRBV5-1 combines with J gene TRBJ2-1; a weak D match, TRBD1 (5 bases). This CDR3 comprises 15 residues. Trimming cost V 4 bases and J 8 bases, with 19 bases left between them. Looked up from germline, CDR1 is SGHRS and CDR2 is YFSETQ. Here the CDR3 DNA reads TGCGCCAGCAGCGAAGGACATGGGGTGACGGATGAGCAGTTCTTC. Residues: CASSEGHGVTDEQFF.

This clonotype has a count of ten or more. One junction end disagrees with the germline gene, perhaps due to a read error. The chain combines TRBV5-1 with TRBJ1-1, with D perhaps matching TRBD1 (5 bases). CDR1 is SGHRS, CDR2 YFSETQ, per germline. This CDR3 comprises 14 residues. The CDR3, as DNA: TGTGCCAGCAGCTTAGGCGGGGGAGGCACTGAAGCTTTCTTT. This codes for CASSLGGGGTEAFF.

This clonotype was seen a few times. V usage is TRBV12-3 or TRBV12-4 and J usage is TRBJ1-2; no reliable D call. There are 10 residues in the CDR3. Trimming cost V 2 bases and J 8 bases, with 3 bases left between them. The CDR3 coding sequence is TGTGCCAGCAGTTTACGAGGCTACACCTTC. Its protein product is CASSLRGYTF.

The chain links TRBV2 to TRBJ1-2, with 7 nucleotides matching TRBD1. This CDR3 has 13 residues. Germline loops: CDR1 SNHLY, CDR2 FYNNEI. Trimming removed 7 bases from V and 4 bases from J; junction bases left unmatched: 6. The CDR3 sequence: CASNPTGVYGYTF. CDR3 nucleotide sequence: TGTGCCAGCAACCCTACAGGGGTCTATGGCTACACCTTC.

With regard to this clonotype: A much larger clone lies a single base off, so this may be a read error. The genes are TRBV5-1 and TRBJ1-1; weak D call: TRBD1 (6 bases). Germline V gene lookup returns CDR1 SGHRS and CDR2 YFSETQ. CDR3 size: 13 residues. Deletions cut 1 base from V and 6 bases from J, with 10 bases between. CDR3 DNA sequence: TGCGCCAGCAGCTTGAACAGGGACGCTGAAGCTTTCTTT. Translation gives CASSLNRDAEAFF.